This TCR beta chain was sequenced for a study of neurological immune-mediated disorders. Many counts were recorded for this clonotype. The cDNA was produced through 5'RACE with 10-nucleotide random UMIs. Over 160 million TCR-beta sequences from 15-18 subjects were obtained in each sequencing run. TCRdb independently ran MiXCR on the 5' RACE reads; one entry per CDR3 protein. In the table there are 16,000 or so distinct CDR3 sequences, approximately 9.1% of which are singletons. Each sorted-subset library came from 1 million CD4+ or CD8+ T cells. In germline, CDR1 is MNHEY, CDR2 SMNVEV (reference sequence). V shed 10 bases and J shed 9 bases, with 13 bases lying between them. The CDR3 runs 11 residues.

The sequencing input was CD8+ T cells from blood. This sequence was found in a man aged 45-65 years in good health. This chain joins TRBV27 and TRBJ2-1; D perhaps matches TRBD2 (5 bases). CDR3: CATMRVAEQFF. In DNA, the CDR3 is TGTGCCACCATGCGGGTGGCTGAGCAGTTCTTC.